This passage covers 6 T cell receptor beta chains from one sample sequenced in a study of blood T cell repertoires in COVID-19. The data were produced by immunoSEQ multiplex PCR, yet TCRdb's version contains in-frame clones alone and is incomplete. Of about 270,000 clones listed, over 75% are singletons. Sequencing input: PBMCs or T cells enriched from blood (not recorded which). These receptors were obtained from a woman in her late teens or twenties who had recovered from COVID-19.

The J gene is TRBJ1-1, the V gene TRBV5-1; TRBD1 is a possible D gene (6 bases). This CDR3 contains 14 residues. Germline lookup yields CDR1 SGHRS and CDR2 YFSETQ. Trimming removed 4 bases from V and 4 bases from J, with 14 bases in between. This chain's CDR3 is CASSPGTIGTEAFF. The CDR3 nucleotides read TGCGCCAGCAGCCCCGGGACAATTGGCACTGAAGCTTTCTTT. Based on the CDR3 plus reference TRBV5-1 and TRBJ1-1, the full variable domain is KAGVTQTPRYLIKTRGQQVTLSCSPISGHRSVSWYQQTPGQGLQFLFEYFSETQRNKGNFPGRFSGRQFSNSRSEMNVSTLELGDSALYLCASSPGTIGTEAFFGQGTRLTVV.

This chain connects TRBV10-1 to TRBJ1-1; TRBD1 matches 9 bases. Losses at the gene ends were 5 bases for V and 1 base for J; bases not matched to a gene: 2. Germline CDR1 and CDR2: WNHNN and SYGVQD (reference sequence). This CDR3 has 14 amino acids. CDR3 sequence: CASSPTGGNTEAFF. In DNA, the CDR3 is TGCGCCAGCAGTCCGACAGGGGGGAACACTGAAGCTTTCTTT.

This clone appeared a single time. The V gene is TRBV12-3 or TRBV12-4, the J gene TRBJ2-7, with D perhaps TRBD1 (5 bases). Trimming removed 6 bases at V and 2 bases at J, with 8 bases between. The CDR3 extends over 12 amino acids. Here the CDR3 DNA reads TGTGCCAGCAGCCAGGGAACCTACGAGCAGTACTTC. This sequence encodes CASSQGTYEQYF.

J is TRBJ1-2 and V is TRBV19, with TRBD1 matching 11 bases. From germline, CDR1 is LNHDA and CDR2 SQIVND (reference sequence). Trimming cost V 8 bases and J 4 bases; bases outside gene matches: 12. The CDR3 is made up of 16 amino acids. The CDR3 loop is CASYGLGQGGVYGYTF. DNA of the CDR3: TGTGCCAGTTACGGACTGGGACAGGGGGGCGTCTATGGCTACACCTTC.

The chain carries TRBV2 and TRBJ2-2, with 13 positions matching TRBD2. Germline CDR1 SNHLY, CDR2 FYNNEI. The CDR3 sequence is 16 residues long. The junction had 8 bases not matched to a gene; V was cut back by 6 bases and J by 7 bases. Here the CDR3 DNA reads TGTGCCAGCAGCTTGGGACTAGCGGGGAGGGACGGGGAGCTGTTTTTT. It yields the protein CASSLGLAGRDGELFF.

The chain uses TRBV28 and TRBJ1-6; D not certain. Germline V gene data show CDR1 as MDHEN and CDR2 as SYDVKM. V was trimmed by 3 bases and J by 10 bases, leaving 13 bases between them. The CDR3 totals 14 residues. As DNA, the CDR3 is TGTGCCAGCAGTTTGTTGGGCAGCAAATCACCCCTCCACTTT. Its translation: CASSLLGSKSPLHF.